Below are 27 T cell receptor beta chains sequenced from a single sample in a study of cytomegalovirus exposure and HLA in healthy donors. Both 60 Vbeta primers and 13 Jbeta primers went into the PCR. Assay used: immunoSEQ multiplex PCR; TCRdb lists only in-frame clones, some missing. In the table there are about 64,000 clones, less than 90% of which are singletons. Material for sequencing was PBMCs. These receptors came from a female donor in good health and CMV-seronegative.

This chain connects TRBV4-2 to TRBJ2-1, with TRBD2 matching 10 bases. Germline-derived CDR1 and CDR2 are LGHNA and YNFKEQ. CDR3 length: 15 residues. The J segment lost 6 bases and the V segment lost 0 bases, leaving 2 bases of the junction unmatched. The CDR3 spells CASSQDSGGPNEQFF. As DNA, the CDR3 is TGTGCCAGCAGCCAAGATAGCGGGGGGCCCAATGAGCAGTTCTTC.

This clone was seen just once. The J gene is TRBJ2-3, the V gene TRBV5-6, with 9 bases fitting TRBD2. The CDR3 extends over 15 amino acids. V lost 0 bases, J lost 10 bases, and 9 bases stayed unmatched. Looked up from germline, CDR1 is SGHDT and CDR2 is YYEEEE. The CDR3 DNA reads as TGTGCCAGCAGCTTGGAGGCGGGGGGGGGCTGGGCGCAGTATTTT. Its translation is CASSLEAGGGWAQYF.

The chain links TRBV7-3 to TRBJ2-1; the D gene is possibly TRBD2 (6 bases). Germline CDR1 reads SGHTA; CDR2 reads FQGTGA. V was cut by 5 bases and J by 5 bases, with 16 bases left in between. There are 15 residues in the CDR3. CDR3 region: CASSPRRAGDNEQFF. CDR3 bases: TGTGCCAGCAGCCCCCGGAGGGCCGGAGACAATGAGCAGTTCTTC.

The V gene is TRBV5-1, the J gene TRBJ1-1; D is possibly TRBD1 (6 bases). The V gene lost 6 bases and the J gene lost 0 bases, with 12 bases spanning the gap. CDR3 length: 14 amino acids. The V gene's germline CDR1 is SGHRS and CDR2 YFSETQ. The DNA for the CDR3 is TGCGCCAGCAACTGGGACATCATGAACACTGAAGCTTTCTTT. Its translation is CASNWDIMNTEAFF.

The chain has TRBV30 and TRBJ2-5, with TRBD1 matching 7 bases. From germline, CDR1 is GTSNPN and CDR2 SVGIG (reference sequence). The CDR3 covers 15 residues. The junction had 6 bases not matched to a gene; V was cut back by 2 bases and J by 0 bases. The CDR3 bases are TGTGCCTGGAGTACGGGACAGCTAAACCAAGAGACCCAGTACTTC. It encodes CAWSTGQLNQETQYF.

The J gene is TRBJ2-1, the V gene TRBV2; TRBD2 aligns across 12 bases. Trimming removed 5 bases from V and 6 bases from J; junction bases left unmatched: 5. The CDR3 has 15 amino acids. Germline assignment: CDR1 SNHLY and CDR2 FYNNEI. The CDR3 nucleotides are TGTGCCAGCAGTTTACTAGCGGGAGGTGGCAATGAGCAGTTCTTC. It encodes CASSLLAGGGNEQFF.

The V and J genes are TRBV7-3 and TRBJ2-2, with 8 bases lining up with TRBD2. CDR1 is SGHTA, CDR2 FQGTGA, per germline. The CDR3 extends over 16 amino acids. After removal of 5 bases from V and 5 bases from J, the junction contained 10 bases not matched to a gene. The CDR3 DNA is TGTGCCAGCAGCCCCTCGGGGGGGAAGAGGACCGGGGAGCTGTTTTTT. Translated: CASSPSGGKRTGELFF.

The chain joins TRBV5-1 to TRBJ2-1; perhaps TRBD1 as D (5 bases). V was trimmed by 2 bases and J by 6 bases, leaving 9 bases between them. CDR3 size: 13 residues. Germline CDR1 reads SGHRS; CDR2 reads YFSETQ. The CDR3 spells CASSLQAPNEQFF. CDR3 bases: TGCGCCAGCAGCTTACAGGCCCCCAATGAGCAGTTCTTC. Full variable domain (rest looked up from reference TRBV5-1 and TRBJ2-1): KAGVTQTPRYLIKTRGQQVTLSCSPISGHRSVSWYQQTPGQGLQFLFEYFSETQRNKGNFPGRFSGRQFSNSRSEMNVSTLELGDSALYLCASSLQAPNEQFFGPGTRLTVL.

This rearrangement joins TRBV30 to TRBJ1-1; D call uncertain. V was cut by 7 bases and J by 7 bases, with 13 bases left in between. Germline CDR1 GTSNPN, CDR2 SVGIG (reference sequence). The CDR3 runs to 11 residues. The chain's CDR3 is CAFARGIEAFF. Here the CDR3 DNA reads TGTGCCTTCGCCCGAGGAATTGAAGCTTTCTTT.

The rearrangement uses TRBV4-1 and TRBJ2-7, with D possibly matching TRBD2 (5 bases). Trimming removed 0 bases at V and 0 bases at J, with 18 bases between. This CDR3 comprises 18 residues. In germline, CDR1 is MGHRA, CDR2 YSYEKL. DNA of the CDR3: TGCGCCAGCAGCCAAGATGTCCCCTTGAGCGGACTCTCCTACGAGCAGTACTTC. Translated, it gives CASSQDVPLSGLSYEQYF.

The chain carries TRBV28 and TRBJ1-4; tentatively, D is TRBD1 (6 bases). Trimming removed 5 bases from V and 0 bases from J, with 13 bases in between. This CDR3 comprises 16 residues. CDR1 and CDR2 (germline): MDHEN, SYDVKM. In nucleotides, the CDR3 is TGTGCCAGCAGTCCCTGGACAGAAACAACTAATGAAAAACTGTTTTTT. The encoded protein is CASSPWTETTNEKLFF.

The chain joins TRBV25-1 to TRBJ1-1; D uncertain. This CDR3 comprises 13 residues. CDR1 MGHDK and CDR2 SYGVNS come from the germline V gene. The ends were cut back, 2 bases at V and 9 bases at J, with 13 bases in the middle. CDR3 residues: CASSEGWEGQAFF. The CDR3 nucleotides read TGTGCCAGCAGTGAAGGGTGGGAGGGCCAAGCTTTCTTT.

This clone occurred a few times. The J gene is TRBJ2-6, the V gene TRBV9; the D is unclear. The V gene's germline CDR1 is SGDLS and CDR2 YYNGEE. Deletions cut 2 bases from V and 0 bases from J, with 15 bases between. The CDR3 is made up of 18 amino acids. The CDR3 bases are TGTGCCAGCAGCGTGTCTGGGCAGATAAGCTCTGGGGCCAACGTCCTGACTTTC. Protein sequence: CASSVSGQISSGANVLTF.

V usage is TRBV27 and J usage is TRBJ2-7; 14 nucleotides line up with TRBD2. Trimming cost V 7 bases and J 5 bases; bases outside gene matches: 4. The germline gives CDR1 MNHEY, CDR2 SMNVEV (reference sequence). This CDR3 is built from 14 residues. The CDR3 DNA reads as TGTGCCAGCAAGGGACTAGCGGGAGCGAACGAGCAGTACTTC. It codes for CASKGLAGANEQYF.

The gene calls are TRBV7-3 and TRBJ2-1; 8 positions agree with TRBD1. The CDR3 has 14 residues. The ends lost 2 bases at V and 3 bases at J; junction bases unmatched: 0. Germline V CDR1 and CDR2: SGHTA, FQGTGA. The chain's CDR3 is CASSLDRGYNEQFF. CDR3 coding DNA: TGTGCCAGCAGCTTAGACAGGGGCTACAATGAGCAGTTCTTC.

The chain is built from TRBV4-3 and TRBJ1-5; a weak D match, TRBD1 (5 bases). This CDR3 has 16 residues. Germline V gene sequence: CDR1 LGHNA, CDR2 YSLEER. The V end lost 0 bases, the J end lost 3 bases, and 12 bases lay between the germline ends. CDR3 DNA sequence: TGCGCCAGCAGCCAAGATCCCCCAGGGTACAATCAGCCCCAGCATTTT. This gives the protein CASSQDPPGYNQPQHF.

The chain links TRBV19 to TRBJ2-3; the D gene is possibly TRBD2 (5 bases). CDR3 length equals 17 residues. V was shortened by 3 bases and J by 6 bases, with 22 bases between the two germline ends. The germline gives CDR1 LNHDA, CDR2 SQIVND (reference sequence). CDR3 sequence reads: CASSISVGSLSGDTQYF. In nucleotides, the CDR3 is TGTGCCAGTAGTATTTCGGTGGGGAGTCTCTCGGGGGATACGCAGTATTTT.

V is TRBV4-1 and J is TRBJ2-7, with D perhaps matching TRBD1 (5 bases). The V gene's germline CDR1 is MGHRA and CDR2 YSYEKL. V was cut by 0 bases and J by 0 bases, with 6 bases left in between. The CDR3 covers 14 residues. DNA of the CDR3: TGCGCCAGCAGCCAAGATACAGGCTCCTACGAGCAGTACTTC. Translation: CASSQDTGSYEQYF.

The sample holds a few counts of this clone. V gene TRBV6-1 combines with J gene TRBJ2-5; 7 bases fit TRBD2. The CDR3 extends over 12 amino acids. The V gene's germline CDR1 is MNHNS and CDR2 SASEGT. Germline trimming cut 8 bases from V and 4 bases from J; bases unmatched to any gene: 4. The CDR3 is CASPGGGETQYF. The CDR3 nucleotides read TGTGCCAGCCCGGGGGGAGGAGAGACCCAGTACTTC.

The V gene is TRBV10-3, the J gene TRBJ1-2, with TRBD1 matching over 7 bases. CDR3 length: 15 residues. V shed 6 bases, J shed 0 bases, and the junction held 7 bases outside the gene matches. Per germline, CDR1 ENHRY and CDR2 SYGVKD. The CDR3 loop reads CAIRSTQGSNYGYTF. CDR3 DNA sequence: TGTGCCATCAGGTCCACACAGGGGTCTAACTATGGCTACACCTTC.

This chain connects TRBV10-1 to TRBJ2-1; D remains ambiguous. Germline assignment: CDR1 WNHNN and CDR2 SYGVQD (reference sequence). This CDR3 contains 16 residues. V was clipped by 0 bases and J by 2 bases, with 11 bases between them. The CDR3 reads CASSESAQTTYNEQFF. CDR3 bases: TGCGCCAGCAGTGAGTCAGCACAGACCACCTACAATGAGCAGTTCTTC.

This clone was counted once. J is TRBJ1-6 and V is TRBV7-6, with D possibly TRBD1 on 6 matching bases. Germline CDR1 SGHVS, CDR2 FNYEAQ. Trimming cost V 5 bases and J 7 bases, with 21 bases left between them. The CDR3 consists of 17 residues. The CDR3 spells CASSPSPLGGANSPLHF. As DNA, the CDR3 is TGTGCCAGCAGCCCTAGCCCCCTGGGGGGGGCCAATTCACCCCTCCACTTT.

The chain is built from TRBV9 and TRBJ1-2; D is unresolved. This CDR3 has 14 residues. Germline V gene lookup returns CDR1 SGDLS and CDR2 YYNGEE. V shed 3 bases and J shed 3 bases, with 12 bases lying between them. CDR3 nucleotides: TGTGCCAGCAGCGCCTTTACAGATTACTATGGCTACACCTTC. Its translation: CASSAFTDYYGYTF.

The chain links TRBV18 to TRBJ2-7, with D tentatively TRBD1 (5 bases). The CDR3 has 15 residues. CDR1 is KGHSH, CDR2 LQKENI, per germline. V was clipped by 4 bases and J by 3 bases, with 16 bases between them. The CDR3 nucleotides read TGTGCCAGCTCACGGACAAATAATCCAATCTACGAGCAGTACTTC. It yields the protein CASSRTNNPIYEQYF.

This clone was observed a handful of times. The chain links TRBV5-6 to TRBJ2-3, with no clear D. In germline, CDR1 is SGHDT, CDR2 YYEEEE. Trimming removed 1 base at V and 1 base at J, with 4 bases between. The CDR3 runs 13 residues. The CDR3 here is CASSLQGTDTQYF. The CDR3 region has the DNA TGTGCCAGCAGCTTGCAGGGCACAGATACGCAGTATTTT.

On this clone: A junction boundary mismatches the germline segment, possibly from a read error. The chain recombines TRBV4-1 with TRBJ2-4; TRBD1 matches 9 bases. The CDR3 contains 15 residues. CDR1 and CDR2 (germline): MGHRA, YSYEKL. CDR3 DNA sequence: TGCGCCAGCAGCCAAGAAGGACAGGGGACAAACAGTCAGTACTTC. Protein sequence: CASSQEGQGTNSQYF.

V is TRBV6-5 and J is TRBJ1-3, with TRBD1 matching 8 bases. After removal of 6 bases from V and 8 bases from J, the junction contained 6 bases not matched to a gene. The V gene's germline CDR1 is MNHEY and CDR2 SVGAGI. There are 13 residues in the CDR3. In DNA, the CDR3 is TGTGCCAGCAGCCGGGACAGGCGGGACACCATATATTTT. This codes for CASSRDRRDTIYF.